This T cell receptor beta chain was found in a study of blood T cell repertoires in COVID-19. Across the whole study: Sites in the United States, Italy and Spain provided acute and convalescent COVID-19 samples.

This CDR3 region has 16 residues. CDR1 is MNHEY and CDR2 is SMNVEV in the germline V gene (reference sequence). Trimming took off 3 bases at V and 1 base at J, with 15 bases between the two ends. Per the original data handling: How many nucleated cells were present was estimated from reference gene primer amplification. Using immunoSEQ multiplex PCR, the repertoire was profiled, and TCRdb retains in-frame clones only, with some absent. For V, J and clone size, that table is used; D and trimming come from the DNA. The table has approximately 280,000 clones, about 85% seen once. Those enrolled, adults aged about 18 to 89 years, came from about 24 US areas. Symptom resolution, clearance, or two negative PCRs marked the recovered donors of Cohort 3.

This clonotype was obtained from a woman between 45 and 60 years old who had recovered from COVID-19. The sample consisted of PBMCs or T cells enriched from blood (not recorded which). The rearrangement links TRBV27 to TRBJ1-1; D is undetermined. Here the CDR3 DNA reads TGTGCCAGCAGTTTTCAGGCAGCCCGACGGAACACTGAAGCTTTCTTT. Translated: CASSFQAARRNTEAFF.